This T cell receptor beta chain appears in the sequencing data of a study of CD8+ T cells in alopecia areata. RNA was extracted and reverse transcribed into cDNA as the sequencing template. Profiled with immunoSEQ multiplex PCR; TCRdb holds only in-frame clones, not every one. The table includes 200,000 to 250,000 clones, 55% to 70% detected once. The treatment: oral pan-JAK inhibitor, 5-10 mg twice daily. V was clipped by 1 base and J by 3 bases; unmatched bases: 1. This CDR3 has 15 amino acids. Germline CDR1 is LGHNA and CDR2 is YSLEER. This receptor was identified in a human donor with alopecia areata. V and J are TRBV4-3 and TRBJ2-1; TRBD1 matches 9 bases. Sequencing used CD4+ T cells sorted from blood, obtained at week 4, from a patient treated with tofacitinib. The CDR3 reads CASSQGDRDYNEQFF. CDR3 in DNA: TGCGCCAGCAGCCAAGGGGACAGGGACTACAATGAGCAGTTCTTC.